This T cell receptor (beta chain) originates from a study of blood T cell repertoires in COVID-19. Study background: The United States, Italy and Spain provided the acute and convalescent COVID-19 samples. T cells, B-cell-depleted T cells, or PBMCs supplied cDNA or gDNA.

The CDR3 sequence is 15 residues long. V was clipped by 5 bases and J by 3 bases; unmatched bases: 7. CDR1 and CDR2 from the germline V gene are GTSNPN and SVGIG (reference sequence). TCRdb's table, derived via immunoSEQ multiplex PCR, lists solely in-frame clones and lacks some. The sample has 40,000 or so clones, approximately 74% seen once; the top ten hold 8% to 11%. This chain links TRBV30 with TRBJ1-4; 9 bases fit TRBD1. The clonotype was recovered from a man between 65 and 85 years old with COVID-19, enrolled during active disease. Specimen: peripheral blood. CDR3 nucleotide sequence: TGTGCCTGGGATCACAGGGGGCAAGCTAATGAAAAACTGTTTTTT. Its translation: CAWDHRGQANEKLFF.